This T cell receptor beta chain was captured by sequencing in a study of vaccination and CD4 T cells after COVID-19. General observations from the study: The researchers studied relatively few convalescent patients and omitted early post-infection timepoints.

This clonotype was seen a few times. Antigen: not known. CDR3 length: 16 residues. Germline values: CDR1 MNHNS, CDR2 SASEGT. Trimming stripped 4 bases from V and 2 bases from J, with 17 bases between. An Oncomine TCR Beta short-read assay was used to sequence the DNA from cultured CD4+ T cells. Investigators isolated genomic DNA from cultured CD4+ T cells. TCRdb fed the PCR reads into MiXCR, producing one record per CDR3 protein. The sample has 9,900 or so distinct CDR3 sequences, about 30% seen once. Treatment in this sample: approximately 11-day PBMC culture with coronavirus spike peptide pools or control peptides (ViraFEST assay). Gathered ahead of the COVID-19 pandemic (2011-2018) were the CD4+ T cells of the unexposed donor.

The specimen sequenced was CD4+ T cells from blood, cultured in vitro. This chain connects TRBV6-1 to TRBJ1-1; D is undetermined. This sequence originates from a human donor in good health. CDR3 in DNA: TGTGCCAGCAGTGCCCGGGTCTCAAGAGAAAACACTGAAGCTTTCTTT. This encodes CASSARVSRENTEAFF.